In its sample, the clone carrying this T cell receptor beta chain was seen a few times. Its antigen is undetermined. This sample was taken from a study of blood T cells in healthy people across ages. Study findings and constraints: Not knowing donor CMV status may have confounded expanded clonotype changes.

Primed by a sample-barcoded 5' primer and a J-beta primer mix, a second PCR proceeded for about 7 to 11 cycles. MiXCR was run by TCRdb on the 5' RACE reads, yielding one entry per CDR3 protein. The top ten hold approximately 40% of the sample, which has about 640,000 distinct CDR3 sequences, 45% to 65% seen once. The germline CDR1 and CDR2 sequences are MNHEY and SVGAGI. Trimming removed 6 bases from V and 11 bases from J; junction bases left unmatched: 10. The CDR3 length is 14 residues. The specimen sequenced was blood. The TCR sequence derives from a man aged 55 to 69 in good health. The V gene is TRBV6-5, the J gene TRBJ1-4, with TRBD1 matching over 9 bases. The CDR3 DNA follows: TGTGCCAGCAGGTTGGGACAGGGTAACGGGAAACTGTTTTTT. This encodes CASRLGQGNGKLFF.